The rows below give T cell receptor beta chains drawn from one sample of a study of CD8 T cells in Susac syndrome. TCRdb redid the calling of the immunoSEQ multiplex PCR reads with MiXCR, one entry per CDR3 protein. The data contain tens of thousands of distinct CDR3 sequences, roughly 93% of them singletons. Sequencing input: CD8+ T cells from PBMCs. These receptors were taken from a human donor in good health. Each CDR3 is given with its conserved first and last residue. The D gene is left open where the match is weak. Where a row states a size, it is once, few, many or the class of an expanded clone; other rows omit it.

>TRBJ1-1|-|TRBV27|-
CASSLRGSRTEAFF
TGTGCCAGCAGTTTAAGGGGGTCGAGGACTGAAGCTTTCTTT
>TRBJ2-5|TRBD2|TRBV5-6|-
CASSSDLLAGEETQYF
TGTGCCAGCAGCTCGGATCTACTAGCGGGGGAAGAGACCCAGTACTTC
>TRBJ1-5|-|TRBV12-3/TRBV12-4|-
CASFAGPNQPQHF
TGTGCCAGCTTCGCTGGCCCCAATCAGCCCCAGCATTTT
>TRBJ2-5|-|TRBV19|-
CDRCRGKGETQYF
TGTGACCGATGCCGGGGAAAGGGAGAGACCCAGTACTTC
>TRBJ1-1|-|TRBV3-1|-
CASSRVSGGLNTEAFF
TGTGCCAGCAGCCGAGTGTCGGGGGGGCTGAACACTGAAGCTTTCTTT
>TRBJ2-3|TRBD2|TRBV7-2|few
CASSSSGATDTQYF
TGTGCCAGCAGCTCTAGCGGAGCCACAGATACGCAGTATTTT
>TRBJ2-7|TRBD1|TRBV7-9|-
CASSPPGQGEYEQYF
TGTGCCAGCAGCCCCCCCGGACAGGGCGAATACGAGCAGTACTTC
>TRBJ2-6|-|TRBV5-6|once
CASSPFFRENSGANVLTF
TGTGCCAGCAGCCCTTTTTTCCGGGAAAACTCTGGGGCCAACGTCCTGACTTTC
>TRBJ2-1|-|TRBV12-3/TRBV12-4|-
CASSPGDGFEKQFF
TGTGCCAGCAGCCCAGGGGACGGATTTGAGAAGCAGTTCTTC
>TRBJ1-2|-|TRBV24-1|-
CATSDPRGGGYTF
TGTGCCACCAGTGACCCCCGAGGAGGTGGCTACACCTTC
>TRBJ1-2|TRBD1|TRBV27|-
CASSLLGTGYSYTF
TGTGCCAGCAGTCTACTCGGGACAGGTTACAGCTACACCTTC
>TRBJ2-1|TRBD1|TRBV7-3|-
CASSSADRGPNEQFF
TGTGCCAGCAGCTCGGCCGACAGGGGGCCCAATGAGCAGTTCTTC